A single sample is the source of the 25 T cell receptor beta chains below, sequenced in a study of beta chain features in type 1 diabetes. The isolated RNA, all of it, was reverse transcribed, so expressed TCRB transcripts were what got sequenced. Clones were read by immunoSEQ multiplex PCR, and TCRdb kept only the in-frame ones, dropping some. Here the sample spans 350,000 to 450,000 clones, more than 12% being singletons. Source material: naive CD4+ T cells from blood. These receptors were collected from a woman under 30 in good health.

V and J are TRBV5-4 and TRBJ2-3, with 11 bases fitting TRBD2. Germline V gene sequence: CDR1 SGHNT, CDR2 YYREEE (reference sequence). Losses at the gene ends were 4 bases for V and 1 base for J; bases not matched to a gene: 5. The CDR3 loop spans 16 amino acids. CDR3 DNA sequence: TGTGCCAGCAGCCAGGGACTAGCGGTGGGCACAGATACGCAGTATTTT. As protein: CASSQGLAVGTDTQYF.

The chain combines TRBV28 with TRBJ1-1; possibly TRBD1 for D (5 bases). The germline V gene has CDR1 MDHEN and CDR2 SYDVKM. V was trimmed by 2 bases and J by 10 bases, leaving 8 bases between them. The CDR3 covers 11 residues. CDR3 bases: TGTGCCAGCAGTTTAGGGGGGGGAGCTTTCTTT. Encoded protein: CASSLGGGAFF.

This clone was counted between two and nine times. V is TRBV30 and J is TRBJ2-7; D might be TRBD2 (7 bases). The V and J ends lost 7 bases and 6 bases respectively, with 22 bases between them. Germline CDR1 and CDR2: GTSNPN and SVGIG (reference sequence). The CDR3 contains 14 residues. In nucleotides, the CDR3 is TGTGCCTACGAGGGCAGGGGAGGACTAGGCGAGCAGTACTTC. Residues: CAYEGRGGLGEQYF. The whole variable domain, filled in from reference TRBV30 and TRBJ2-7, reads SQTIHQWPATLVQPVGSPLSLECTVEGTSNPNLYWYRQAAGRGLQLLFYSVGIGQISSEVPQNLSASRPQDRQFILSSKKLLLSDSGFYLCAYEGRGGLGEQYFGPGTRLTVT.

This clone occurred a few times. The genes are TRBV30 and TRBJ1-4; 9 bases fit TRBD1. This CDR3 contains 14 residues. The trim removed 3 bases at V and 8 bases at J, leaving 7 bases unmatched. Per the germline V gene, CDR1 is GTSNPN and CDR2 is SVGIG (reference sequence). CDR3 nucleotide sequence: TGTGCCTGGAGCGGGGACAGGGTGTACGAAAAACTGTTTTTT. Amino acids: CAWSGDRVYEKLFF.

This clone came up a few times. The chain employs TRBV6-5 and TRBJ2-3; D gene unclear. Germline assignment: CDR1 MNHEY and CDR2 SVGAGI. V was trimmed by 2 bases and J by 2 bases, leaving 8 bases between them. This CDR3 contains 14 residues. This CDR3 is CASSYDSLTDTQYF. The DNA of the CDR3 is TGTGCCAGCAGTTACGACTCCCTCACAGATACGCAGTATTTT.

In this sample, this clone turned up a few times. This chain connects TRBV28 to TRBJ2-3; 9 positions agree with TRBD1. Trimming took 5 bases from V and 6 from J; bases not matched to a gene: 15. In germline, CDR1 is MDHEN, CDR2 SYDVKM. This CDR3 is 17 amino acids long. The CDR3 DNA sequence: TGTGCCAGCAGTACGGCCGGCTGGGGACAGGGTGGGGATACGCAGTATTTT. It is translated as CASSTAGWGQGGDTQYF.

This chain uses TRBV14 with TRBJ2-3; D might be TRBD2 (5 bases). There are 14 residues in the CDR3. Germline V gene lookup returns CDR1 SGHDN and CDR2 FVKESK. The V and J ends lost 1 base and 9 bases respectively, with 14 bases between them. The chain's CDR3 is CASSQVGAPGTQYF. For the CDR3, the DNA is TGTGCCAGCAGCCAAGTGGGAGCGCCAGGAACGCAGTATTTT.

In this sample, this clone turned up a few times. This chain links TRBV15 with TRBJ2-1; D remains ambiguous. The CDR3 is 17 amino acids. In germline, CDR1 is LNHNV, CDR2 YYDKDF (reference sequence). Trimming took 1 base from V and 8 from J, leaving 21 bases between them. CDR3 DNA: TGTGCCACCAGCAGAGGCGGCGGCCCAATTCCCGGCGATGAGCAGTTCTTC. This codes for CATSRGGGPIPGDEQFF.

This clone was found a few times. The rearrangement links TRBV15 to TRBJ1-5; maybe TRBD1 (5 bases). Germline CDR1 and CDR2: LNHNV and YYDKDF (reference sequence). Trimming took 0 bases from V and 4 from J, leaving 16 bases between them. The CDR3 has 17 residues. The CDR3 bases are TGTGCCACCAGCAGAGATAGGGGCAGGGTAGGGAATCAGCCCCAGCATTTT. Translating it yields CATSRDRGRVGNQPQHF.

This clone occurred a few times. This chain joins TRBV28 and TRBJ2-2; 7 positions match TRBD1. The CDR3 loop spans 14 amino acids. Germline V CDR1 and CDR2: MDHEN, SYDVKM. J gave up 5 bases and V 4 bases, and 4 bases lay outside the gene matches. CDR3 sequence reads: CASSSFRGTGELFF. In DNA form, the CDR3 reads TGTGCCAGCAGTTCGTTCAGGGGGACCGGGGAGCTGTTTTTT.

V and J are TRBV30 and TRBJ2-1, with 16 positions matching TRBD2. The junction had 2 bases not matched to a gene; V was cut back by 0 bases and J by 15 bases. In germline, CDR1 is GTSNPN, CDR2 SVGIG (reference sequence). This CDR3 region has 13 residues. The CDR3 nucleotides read TGTGCCTGGAGTGTGGGACTAGCGGGAGGGGCGTTCTTC. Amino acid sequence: CAWSVGLAGGAFF.

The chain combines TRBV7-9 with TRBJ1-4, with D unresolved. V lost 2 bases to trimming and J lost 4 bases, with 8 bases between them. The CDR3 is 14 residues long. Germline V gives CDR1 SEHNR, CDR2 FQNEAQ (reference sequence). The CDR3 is CASSLYINNEKLFF. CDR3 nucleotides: TGTGCCAGCAGCTTATACATCAATAATGAAAAACTGTTTTTT.

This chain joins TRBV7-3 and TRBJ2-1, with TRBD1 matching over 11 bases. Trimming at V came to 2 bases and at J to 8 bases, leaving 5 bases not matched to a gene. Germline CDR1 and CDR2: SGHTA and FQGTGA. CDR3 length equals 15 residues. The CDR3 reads CASSLLGQGADEQFF. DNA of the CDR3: TGTGCCAGCAGCTTACTTGGACAGGGGGCTGATGAGCAGTTCTTC.

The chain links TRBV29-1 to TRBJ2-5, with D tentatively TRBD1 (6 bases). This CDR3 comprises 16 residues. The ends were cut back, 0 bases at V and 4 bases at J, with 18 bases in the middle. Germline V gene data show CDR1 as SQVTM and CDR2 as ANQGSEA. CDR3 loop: CSVEDRQDSTLETQYF. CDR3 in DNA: TGCAGCGTTGAAGATCGACAGGACAGTACCCTAGAGACCCAGTACTTC.

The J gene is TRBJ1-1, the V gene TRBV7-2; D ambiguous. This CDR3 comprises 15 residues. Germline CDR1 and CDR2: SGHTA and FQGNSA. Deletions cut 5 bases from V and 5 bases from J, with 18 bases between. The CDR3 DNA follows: TGTGCCAGCAGCGCCCGAACTACTGTAGGTACTGAAGCTTTCTTT. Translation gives CASSARTTVGTEAFF.

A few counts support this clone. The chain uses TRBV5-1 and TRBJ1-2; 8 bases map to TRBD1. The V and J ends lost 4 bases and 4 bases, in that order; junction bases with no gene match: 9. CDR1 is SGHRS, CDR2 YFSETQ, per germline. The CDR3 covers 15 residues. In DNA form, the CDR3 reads TGCGCCAGCAGCACCGGACAGGGCGTGGGCTATGGCTACACCTTC. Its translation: CASSTGQGVGYGYTF.

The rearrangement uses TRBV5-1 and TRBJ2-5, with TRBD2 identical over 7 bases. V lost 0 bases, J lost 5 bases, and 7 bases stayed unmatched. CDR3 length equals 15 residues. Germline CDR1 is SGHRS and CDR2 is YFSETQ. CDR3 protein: CASSLEGGSSETQYF. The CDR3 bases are TGCGCCAGCAGCTTGGAAGGCGGGAGCAGTGAGACCCAGTACTTC.

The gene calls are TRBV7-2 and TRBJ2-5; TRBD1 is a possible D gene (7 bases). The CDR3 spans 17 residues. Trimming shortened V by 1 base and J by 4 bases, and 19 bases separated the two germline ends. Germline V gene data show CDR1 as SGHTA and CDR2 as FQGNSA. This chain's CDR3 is CASSLVWVRGAGETQYF. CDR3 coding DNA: TGTGCCAGCAGCTTAGTTTGGGTCAGGGGGGCCGGAGAGACCCAGTACTTC.

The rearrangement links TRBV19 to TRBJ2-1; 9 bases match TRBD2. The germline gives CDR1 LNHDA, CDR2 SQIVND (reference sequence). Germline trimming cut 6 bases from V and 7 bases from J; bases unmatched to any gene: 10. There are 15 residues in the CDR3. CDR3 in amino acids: CASSLLAGFRNEQFF. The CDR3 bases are TGTGCCAGTAGCCTTCTAGCGGGATTTAGGAATGAGCAGTTCTTC. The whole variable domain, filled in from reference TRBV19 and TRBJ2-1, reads DGGITQSPKYLFRKEGQNVTLSCEQNLNHDAMYWYRQDPGQGLRLIYYSQIVNDFQKGDIAEGYSVSREKKESFPLTVTSAQKNPTAFYLCASSLLAGFRNEQFFGPGTRLTVL.

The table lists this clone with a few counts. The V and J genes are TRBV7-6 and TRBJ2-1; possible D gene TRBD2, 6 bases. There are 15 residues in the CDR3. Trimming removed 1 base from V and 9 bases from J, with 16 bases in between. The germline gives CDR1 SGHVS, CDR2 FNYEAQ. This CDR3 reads CASSLGGARRGEQFF. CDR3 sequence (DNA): TGTGCCAGCAGCTTAGGCGGGGCCCGGAGAGGTGAGCAGTTCTTC.

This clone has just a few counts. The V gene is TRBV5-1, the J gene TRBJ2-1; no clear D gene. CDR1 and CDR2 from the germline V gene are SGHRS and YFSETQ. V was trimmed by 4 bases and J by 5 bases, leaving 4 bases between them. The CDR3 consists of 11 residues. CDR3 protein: CASSQNNEQFF. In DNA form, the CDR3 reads TGCGCCAGCAGCCAGAACAATGAGCAGTTCTTC.

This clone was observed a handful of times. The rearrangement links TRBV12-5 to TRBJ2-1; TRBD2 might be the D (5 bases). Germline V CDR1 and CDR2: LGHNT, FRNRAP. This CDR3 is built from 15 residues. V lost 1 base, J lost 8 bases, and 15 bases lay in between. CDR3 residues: CASGLGSVILDEQFF. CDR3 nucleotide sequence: TGTGCTAGTGGTTTGGGTAGCGTCATCCTCGATGAGCAGTTCTTC.

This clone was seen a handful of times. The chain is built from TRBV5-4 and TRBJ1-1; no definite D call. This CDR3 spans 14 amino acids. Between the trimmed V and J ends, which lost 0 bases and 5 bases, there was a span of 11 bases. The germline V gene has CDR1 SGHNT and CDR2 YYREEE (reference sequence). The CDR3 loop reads CASSLAREETEAFF. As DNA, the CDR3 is TGTGCCAGCAGCTTGGCCCGAGAGGAAACTGAAGCTTTCTTT. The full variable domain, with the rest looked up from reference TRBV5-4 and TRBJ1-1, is ETGVTQSPTHLIKTRGQQVTLRCSSQSGHNTVSWYQQALGQGPQFIFQYYREEENGRGNFPPRFSGLQFPNYSSELNVNALELDDSALYLCASSLAREETEAFFGQGTRLTVV.

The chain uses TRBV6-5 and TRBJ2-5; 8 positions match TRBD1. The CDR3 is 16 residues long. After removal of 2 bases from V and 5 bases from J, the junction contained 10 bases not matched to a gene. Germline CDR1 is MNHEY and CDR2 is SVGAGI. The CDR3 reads CASSYARQGAGETQYF. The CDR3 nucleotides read TGTGCCAGCAGTTACGCACGGCAGGGGGCCGGGGAGACCCAGTACTTC.

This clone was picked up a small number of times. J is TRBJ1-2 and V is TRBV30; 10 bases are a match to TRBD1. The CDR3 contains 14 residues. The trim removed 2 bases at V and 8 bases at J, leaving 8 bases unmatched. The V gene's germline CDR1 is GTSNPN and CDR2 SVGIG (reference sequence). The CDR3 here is CAWSSGQGFLGYTF. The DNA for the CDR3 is TGTGCCTGGAGTTCGGGACAGGGGTTTTTGGGCTACACCTTC. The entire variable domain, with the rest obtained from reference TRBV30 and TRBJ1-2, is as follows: SQTIHQWPATLVQPVGSPLSLECTVEGTSNPNLYWYRQAAGRGLQLLFYSVGIGQISSEVPQNLSASRPQDRQFILSSKKLLLSDSGFYLCAWSSGQGFLGYTFGSGTRLTVV.